Following are 15 T cell receptor beta chains from one sample sequenced in a study of cytomegalovirus exposure and HLA in healthy donors. The protocol was immunoSEQ multiplex PCR, while the TCRdb copy is restricted to in-frame clones and leaves out a portion. The table includes about 78,000 clones, 90% to 96% detected once. The sample was PBMCs. The receptor source for this set is a man aged 18 to 30 in good health and CMV-seropositive.

The chain joins TRBV6-1 to TRBJ2-7; 9 positions agree with TRBD2. This CDR3 comprises 15 residues. Germline V gene data show CDR1 as MNHNS and CDR2 as SASEGT. Trimming took 6 bases from V and 2 from J; bases not matched to a gene: 8. CDR3 DNA: TGTGCCAGCAGAATTAGCGGGAGAGAAACCTACGAGCAGTACTTC. Amino acids: CASRISGRETYEQYF.

CDR3 sequence (DNA): TGTGCCAGCTCACCGACAGGGAACGAGCAGTACTTC. This gives the protein CASSPTGNEQYF. This chain joins TRBV18 and TRBJ2-7; 7 nucleotides agree with TRBD1. The length of the CDR3 is 12 residues. CDR1 and CDR2 from the germline V gene are KGHSH and LQKENI. The J segment lost 5 bases and the V segment lost 3 bases, leaving 1 base of the junction unmatched.

The V and J genes are TRBV4-2 and TRBJ2-3, with D perhaps matching TRBD2 (6 bases). This CDR3 contains 17 residues. The ends were cut back, 1 base at V and 7 bases at J, with 21 bases in the middle. Looked up from germline, CDR1 is LGHNA and CDR2 is YNFKEQ. The CDR3 reads CASSQVGSSSIANTQYF. The CDR3 DNA reads TGTGCCAGCAGCCAAGTCGGGAGCTCTTCCATCGCCAATACGCAGTATTTT.

This sequence joins TRBV27 and TRBJ2-3; possible D gene TRBD1, 6 bases. This CDR3 spans 12 amino acids. V shed 5 bases and J shed 4 bases, with 7 bases lying between them. Per germline, CDR1 MNHEY and CDR2 SMNVEV (reference sequence). CDR3 loop: CASSHRADTQYF. The CDR3 DNA reads TGTGCCAGCAGTCACAGGGCAGATACGCAGTATTTT.

The CDR3 loop reads CATGTGVYSNQPQHF. DNA for the CDR3: TGTGCCACGGGGACAGGGGTATATAGCAATCAGCCCCAGCATTTT. The chain carries TRBV27 and TRBJ1-5; 10 nucleotides match TRBD1. V dropped 10 bases and J dropped 0; count of bases not matched to a gene: 6. CDR3 length: 15 amino acids. Germline V gene lookup returns CDR1 MNHEY and CDR2 SMNVEV (reference sequence).

V gene TRBV10-2 combines with J gene TRBJ2-5; a weak D match, TRBD1 (6 bases). Trimming removed 6 bases from V and 5 bases from J, with 19 bases in between. This CDR3 comprises 15 residues. Germline V gives CDR1 WSHSY, CDR2 SAAADI. CDR3 in amino acids: CASRLTGFMGETQYF. The CDR3 DNA reads TGCGCCAGCAGACTAACAGGGTTTATGGGGGAGACCCAGTACTTC.

The V and J genes are TRBV10-3 and TRBJ2-7; perhaps TRBD2 as D (5 bases). The CDR3 extends over 13 amino acids. V dropped 3 bases and J dropped 3 bases, with 9 bases sitting between them. Germline lookup yields CDR1 ENHRY and CDR2 SYGVKD. The CDR3 spells CAISDREGYEQYF. DNA of the CDR3: TGTGCCATCAGTGACCGAGAGGGCTACGAGCAGTACTTC.

In its sample, this clone was seen once. The rearrangement joins TRBV6-6 to TRBJ2-2, with D perhaps matching TRBD2 (6 bases). V gave up 0 bases and J gave up 4 bases, with 9 bases separating them. Germline V gene data show CDR1 as MNHNY and CDR2 as SVGAGI (reference sequence). CDR3 length: 15 residues. The CDR3 nucleotides read TGTGCCAGCAGTTACTCGTCGGAGGGCACCGGGGAGCTGTTTTTT. Translated, it gives CASSYSSEGTGELFF.

This clone was found once. This rearrangement joins TRBV19 to TRBJ1-5; 8 nucleotides line up with TRBD1. V was clipped by 4 bases and J by 2 bases; unmatched bases: 10. The CDR3 length is 17 residues. Per germline, CDR1 LNHDA and CDR2 SQIVND (reference sequence). The CDR3 here is CASSKGTGGEGNQPQHF. The CDR3 DNA reads TGTGCCAGTAGTAAAGGGACAGGCGGGGAGGGCAATCAGCCCCAGCATTTT. The variable domain in full, completed from reference TRBV19 and TRBJ1-5, reads DGGITQSPKYLFRKEGQNVTLSCEQNLNHDAMYWYRQDPGQGLRLIYYSQIVNDFQKGDIAEGYSVSREKKESFPLTVTSAQKNPTAFYLCASSKGTGGEGNQPQHFGDGTRLSIL.

V and J are TRBV6-5 and TRBJ2-7; 10 bases align to TRBD1. The junction had 11 bases not matched to a gene; V was cut back by 6 bases and J by 6 bases. The CDR3 has 15 amino acids. Germline assignment: CDR1 MNHEY and CDR2 SVGAGI. The CDR3 is CASSSGQGNVGEQYF. CDR3 coding DNA: TGTGCCAGCAGCTCGGGACAGGGGAATGTAGGCGAGCAGTACTTC.

The rearrangement uses TRBV19 and TRBJ2-3; TRBD1 matches 8 bases. Germline values: CDR1 LNHDA, CDR2 SQIVND (reference sequence). Trimming at V came to 7 bases and at J to 1 base, leaving 4 bases not matched to a gene. The CDR3 has 14 amino acids. CDR3 in DNA: TGTGCCAGTAAGCCGGGACAGGGCACAGATACGCAGTATTTT. This translates into CASKPGQGTDTQYF.

The genes are TRBV11-3 and TRBJ2-5, with TRBD1 as a possible D gene (5 bases). Trimming removed 3 bases from V and 4 bases from J, with 6 bases in between. The CDR3 extends over 12 amino acids. Germline CDR1 reads SGHNT; CDR2 reads YENEEA. The CDR3 DNA follows: TGTGCCAGCAGCTTGCAGGGAGAGACCCAGTACTTC. Translation: CASSLQGETQYF.

The rearrangement joins TRBV10-3 to TRBJ2-2, with D possibly TRBD1 on 5 matching bases. The length of the CDR3 is 15 residues. Deletions cut 4 bases from V and 2 bases from J, with 11 bases between. Germline CDR1 reads ENHRY; CDR2 reads SYGVKD. The CDR3 coding sequence is TGTGCCATCAGTGTGGGGCAGGTTAACACCGGGGAGCTGTTTTTT. Translated: CAISVGQVNTGELFF.

The rearrangement joins TRBV19 to TRBJ1-5; no definite D call. Germline CDR1 reads LNHDA; CDR2 reads SQIVND (reference sequence). There are 15 residues in the CDR3. V was shortened by 3 bases and J by 2 bases, with 11 bases between the two germline ends. This CDR3 reads CASSILRSRNQPQHF. For the CDR3, the DNA is TGTGCCAGTAGTATCCTCAGATCACGCAATCAGCCCCAGCATTTT.

This chain connects TRBV6-6 to TRBJ2-7; the match to TRBD1 covers 8 bases. Germline values: CDR1 MNHNY, CDR2 SVGAGI (reference sequence). This CDR3 is 15 amino acids long. V lost 2 bases to trimming and J lost 6 bases; unmatched junction nucleotides: 9. DNA of the CDR3: TGTGCCAGCAGTTACGTTGGGCAGGGGGCGGGCGAGCAGTACTTC. Its translation is CASSYVGQGAGEQYF.